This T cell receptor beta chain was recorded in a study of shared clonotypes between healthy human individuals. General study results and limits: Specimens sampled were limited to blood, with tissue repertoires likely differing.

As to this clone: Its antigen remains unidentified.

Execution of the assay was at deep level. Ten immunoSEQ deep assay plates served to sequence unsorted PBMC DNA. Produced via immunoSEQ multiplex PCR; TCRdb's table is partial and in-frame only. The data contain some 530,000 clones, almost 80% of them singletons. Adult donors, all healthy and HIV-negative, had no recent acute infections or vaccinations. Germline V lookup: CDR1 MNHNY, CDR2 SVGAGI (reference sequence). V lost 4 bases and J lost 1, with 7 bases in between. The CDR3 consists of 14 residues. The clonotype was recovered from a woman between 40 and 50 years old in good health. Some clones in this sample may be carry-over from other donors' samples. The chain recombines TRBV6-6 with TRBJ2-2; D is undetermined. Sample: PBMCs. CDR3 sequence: CASSFNQNTGELFF. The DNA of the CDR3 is TGTGCCAGCAGTTTCAATCAGAACACCGGGGAGCTGTTTTTT.